A selection of T cell receptor beta chains follows, all from one sample in a study of OX40 agonist ivuxolimab in advanced cancers. Data came from immunoSEQ multiplex PCR; TCRdb stores just in-frame clones and leaves some out. The sample lists 35,000 to 55,000 clones, around 80% occurring once. Source: CD4+ or CD8+ T cells sorted from blood, taken in a trial of the OX40 agonist ivuxolimab. These receptor sequences come from an adult with an advanced solid tumor such as melanoma, head and neck, liver or kidney cancer. Each CDR3 is given with its conserved first and last residue. Each record gives: CDR3 DNA, CDR3 protein, D gene, clone size, J gene, V gene. The D gene is left open where the match is weak. The size field is filled for only some rows; it gives once, few, many or a size class.

TGTGCCAGCAGAGGACAGGGTTCTAACTATGGCTACACCTTC,CASRGQGSNYGYTF,TRBD1,NA,TRBJ1-2,TRBV2
TGTGCCTGGAGTTACCCGGACGGCTTATTCACCTACGAGCAGTACTTC,CAWSYPDGLFTYEQYF,NA,NA,TRBJ2-7,TRBV30
TGTGCCAGTAGTAGGGGCGGGAGCTCTTACAATGAGCAGTTCTTC,CASSRGGSSYNEQFF,TRBD2,NA,TRBJ2-1,TRBV19
TGTGCCAGCAGCCCCACAGTGGGCGAGCAGTACTTC,CASSPTVGEQYF,NA,NA,TRBJ2-7,TRBV11-3
TGTGCCAGTACGCGGGGGGACAGTAGGACTGAAGCTTTCTTT,CASTRGDSRTEAFF,TRBD1,few,TRBJ1-1,TRBV19
TGCGCCAGCAGGCCGAGCTCCTACGAGCAGTACTTC,CASRPSSYEQYF,NA,NA,TRBJ2-7,TRBV5-1
TGTGCCAGCAGCACAGAGGACAGGGCGAGGGAGGAGACCCAGTACTTC,CASSTEDRAREETQYF,TRBD1,NA,TRBJ2-5,TRBV9
TGTGCCAGCAGCTCCCCGACGGGCCATCATGGCTACACCTTC,CASSSPTGHHGYTF,NA,few,TRBJ1-2,TRBV7-2
TGTGCCAGCAGCTTGGACGTGTTCGACACTGAAGCTTTCTTT,CASSLDVFDTEAFF,NA,once,TRBJ1-1,TRBV5-6
TGTGCCAGCAGCTTAGCCTCTGATGGAGAGCAGTACTTC,CASSLASDGEQYF,NA,NA,TRBJ2-7,TRBV7-9
TGTGCCAGCGGTAGGACAGGGACTAATCAGCCCCAGCATTTT,CASGRTGTNQPQHF,TRBD1,NA,TRBJ1-5,TRBV27
TGTGCCAGCAGCTCCCAAGCGGGAGGGCCCGATGAGCAGTTCTTC,CASSSQAGGPDEQFF,TRBD2,NA,TRBJ2-1,TRBV7-2
TGTGCCAGCAGCTCAGACACGTTTAATGAAAAACTGTTTTTT,CASSSDTFNEKLFF,NA,medium-sized,TRBJ1-4,TRBV7-2
TGTGCCAGCTCACAGAGTACAGGGGGCGGCGGCTACACCTTC,CASSQSTGGGGYTF,TRBD1,NA,TRBJ1-2,TRBV18
TGTGCCAGTAGTATTGTTCCGGGCATTCAGTACTTC,CASSIVPGIQYF,NA,once,TRBJ2-4,TRBV19
TGTGCCAGCAGCTTAGTCTCAGGGTATAACACCGGGGAGCTGTTTTTT,CASSLVSGYNTGELFF,NA,NA,TRBJ2-2,TRBV7-6
TGTGCCAGCAGAAAAGCGGGGAACAATGAGCAGTTCTTC,CASRKAGNNEQFF,TRBD2,NA,TRBJ2-1,TRBV6-5
TGTGCCTGGAGTCCGACTGCACTGGGAACTGAAGCTTTCTTT,CAWSPTALGTEAFF,NA,NA,TRBJ1-1,TRBV30